Reported below is one T cell receptor (beta chain). Its antigen target is currently unknown. Base qualities are not provided; no much larger clone lies one nucleotide away. The sample comes from a study of CXCR3 chemokines and chemotherapy response in bladder cancer (dated by TCRdb to between 2021 and 2024). Some background on the complete study: The study examined whether intratumoral CXCR3 chemokine system activity predicted chemotherapy response in human bladder cancer.

Preparation of the library involved PCR. The instrument given in TCRdb is Illumina HiSeq 2500. TCRdb reprocessed the public reads (quality trimming at Q25 with fastp, clone calling with MiXCR) and kept in-frame beta chains. Merged by CDR3 protein, the rows form single entries marked with the most common genes and DNA. Present in this sample are around 13,000 distinct CDR3 sequences, around an eighth of which were seen just once. The ten largest clones capture roughly 27% of the sample. The CDR3 has 21 amino acids, counting the end cysteine and phenylalanine. The entry retains the CDR3 DNA only, 63 bases that are in frame from base 1. Here V drops 3 bases and J drops 6 bases, and the junction holds 19 bases not matched to any gene. CDR1 KGHSH and CDR2 LQKENI are derived from the germline V gene.

In this chain, TRBV18 is recombined with TRBJ2-2; 13 central nucleotides agree with TRBD2. Sample collection was performed from a patient whose treatment included neoadjuvant chemotherapy. The TCR was taken from a human donor with bladder cancer that did not respond to neoadjuvant chemotherapy. The nucleotide sequence is given as TGTGCCAGCTCACCGAGACAGGGGGCAAGGACTAGCGGGAGCCGCGCCGGGGAGCTGTTTTTT. Its product reads: CASSPRQGARTSGSRAGELFF.